This record concerns one T cell receptor beta chain sequence. Its specific antigen is unknown. No base quality information exists; no much larger clone differs at one position. The collaborating institutions used their own protocols to collect whole blood in K2EDTA tubes. For TCRbeta analysis, collaborators shipped samples in one of three forms: frozen whole blood, isolated PBMCs, or DNA extracted from either of those sample types. TCRbeta CDR3 regions were amplified from genomic DNA using the immunoSEQ Assay, a bias-controlled multiplex PCR. Turning to the authors' computational methods: Nucleated cell counts per sample were estimated from amplification of reference gene primers within the assay. To quantify the absolute abundance of each unique TCRbeta CDR3 rearrangement, sequence reads were collapsed and filtered. For each sample, productive Simpson clonality was calculated as the square root of Simpson's diversity index over productive rearrangements. TCRdb carries this immuneACCESS record with in-frame sequences only. Its versions omit some clonotypes, under half of them owing to an unresolved V gene in the studies checked, with the rest unexplained. Clone size and the V and J calls come from that table; the DNA yielded D and trimming. This sample has roughly 42,000 clones in its table, and over 70% of those were observed once. Around a third of the sample lies in the top ten.

The sample originates from a study of blood T cell repertoires in COVID-19 (dated by TCRdb to 2020 to 2022). Regarding the study in general: Samples from collaborators originated in the United States, Italy and Spain and spanned both the acute and convalescent phases of COVID-19. Samples were obtained from the ongoing ImmuneRACE study (first 160 participants) and from 1,200 or so subjects provided by 6 global collaborators. Where available, HLA class I and class II types were taken from metadata supplied by the sample provider and were not determined by assay-based typing. The prospective study material was composed of cDNA or gDNA derived from T cells, B-cell-depleted T cells, or PBMCs. The repertoires were released in a freely available public database meant as a resource for research on the immune response to SARS-CoV-2. The sample metadata nearly always contained a de-identified subject ID, COVID-19 status, age in years and sex. Deeply sampled blood TCRbeta repertoires from subjects exposed to, actively infected with, or recovered from COVID-19 were included in the dataset.

The CDR3 starts with the cysteine, ends with the phenylalanine, and has 15 residues. Solely the CDR3 DNA is kept, with 45 bases framed from the first base. The germline V gene yields SQVTM for CDR1 and ANQGSEA for CDR2. Trimming leaves V shorter by 6 bases and J shorter by 2 bases, with the junction holding 7 bases beyond the gene matches. General findings and caveats noted by the study authors: The amount of clinical and demographic metadata varied by source and participant and was provided uncurated.

The sequencing input was peripheral blood. The V gene is TRBV29-1 and the J gene is TRBJ1-4, with 9 junctional bases fitting TRBD1. This clonotype was obtained from a woman of 80 years or more with acute or convalescent COVID-19. CDR3 protein: CSVRQGGSTNEKLFF. Read as DNA, the sequence is TGCAGCGTACGACAGGGGGGATCGACTAATGAAAAACTGTTTTTT.